This passage covers 25 T cell receptor beta chains from one sample sequenced in a study of T cells after yellow fever vaccination. MiXCR, applied by TCRdb to the 5' RACE reads, yields one record per CDR3 protein. The table shows some 290,000 distinct CDR3 sequences, with around a tenth occurring only once. Sequenced material: CD4+ T cells sorted from PBMCs, taken 45 days after the yellow fever booster vaccination. The source of these receptors is a young man who received the YFV17D yellow fever vaccine.

The V gene is TRBV29-1, the J gene TRBJ2-5, with a possible D match to TRBD2 (5 bases). The germline V gene has CDR1 SQVTM and CDR2 ANQGSEA. The CDR3 has 13 amino acids. V was clipped by 7 bases and J by 2 bases, with 14 bases between them. Here the CDR3 DNA reads TGCAGCGCCGCTCGAGGGAATCAAGAGACCCAGTACTTC. It codes for CSAARGNQETQYF.

This clonotype occurred a few times. The chain recombines TRBV7-2 with TRBJ1-2, with TRBD1 identical over 7 bases. CDR1 and CDR2 from the germline V gene are SGHTA and FQGNSA. J gave up 4 bases and V 4 bases, and 6 bases lay outside the gene matches. This CDR3 spans 14 amino acids. The CDR3 region is CASSSQGGSYGYTF. CDR3 bases: TGTGCCAGCAGCTCTCAGGGGGGTAGCTATGGCTACACCTTC.

The chain joins TRBV29-1 to TRBJ1-2; D might be TRBD1 (6 bases). The CDR3 covers 13 residues. V was cut by 0 bases and J by 8 bases, with 13 bases left in between. CDR1 is SQVTM and CDR2 is ANQGSEA in the germline V gene. The CDR3 coding sequence is TGCAGCGTTGAAGATATCACAGGGATAGGCTACACCTTC. Its translation: CSVEDITGIGYTF.

The rearrangement uses TRBV6-4 and TRBJ2-7; D uncertain. This CDR3 is built from 18 residues. V gave up 2 bases and J gave up 0 bases, with 20 bases separating them. Germline V gene sequence: CDR1 MRHNA, CDR2 SNTAGT. In DNA form, the CDR3 reads TGTGCCAGCAGTGACCCGAATAGTTCAGACCTGGGCTCCTACGAGCAGTACGTC. This encodes CASSDPNSSDLGSYEQYV.

This clonotype showed up just a few times. The chain recombines TRBV12-5 with TRBJ1-2; no firm D call. Germline V CDR1 and CDR2: LGHNT, FRNRAP. The CDR3 contains 12 residues. The CDR3: CAAAGSSYGYTF. DNA for the CDR3: TGTGCCGCGGCAGGATCCAGCTATGGCTACACCTTC.

The chain has TRBV24-1 and TRBJ1-1; D might be TRBD1 (6 bases). The CDR3 is 14 residues long. The V end was cut by 4 bases, the J end by 1 base, with 9 bases between. Germline V gene lookup returns CDR1 KGHDR and CDR2 SFDVKD. This CDR3 is CATSDPGQNTEAFF. In DNA form, the CDR3 reads TGTGCCACCAGTGACCCGGGACAGAACACTGAAGCTTTCTTT.

This clonotype occurred many times. The chain carries TRBV12-5 and TRBJ2-4; maybe TRBD2 (6 bases). Per germline, CDR1 LGHNT and CDR2 FRNRAP. This CDR3 has 16 amino acids. V was cut by 6 bases and J by 0 bases, with 15 bases left in between. The CDR3 protein is CASGRDSKLAKNIQYF. The CDR3, as DNA: TGTGCTAGTGGCCGGGACTCCAAACTAGCCAAAAACATTCAGTACTTC.

The rearrangement joins TRBV4-1 to TRBJ1-5; D remains ambiguous. In germline, CDR1 is MGHRA, CDR2 YSYEKL. V was clipped by 4 bases and J by 3 bases, with 13 bases between them. The CDR3 length is 15 residues. CDR3 nucleotides: TGCGCCAGCAGCCCCCACGGCCTGGTCAATCAGCCCCAGCATTTT. This translates into CASSPHGLVNQPQHF.

The genes are TRBV10-3 and TRBJ1-5; no clear D gene. Germline V gene lookup returns CDR1 ENHRY and CDR2 SYGVKD. Trimming removed 3 bases at V and 1 base at J, with 7 bases between. This CDR3 is 14 amino acids long. CDR3 DNA: TGTGCCATCAGTGATGGACCAAGCAATCAGCCCCAGCATTTT. Encoded protein: CAISDGPSNQPQHF.

The table lists this clonotype with a few counts. The chain employs TRBV6-1 and TRBJ1-2; 12 bases match TRBD1. With V trimmed by 4 bases and J by 4 bases, 13 bases remained unmatched. The CDR3 runs to 18 residues. Germline V gene data show CDR1 as MNHNS and CDR2 as SASEGT. The CDR3 loop reads CASSAGPGTGGRSYGYTF. CDR3 bases: TGTGCCAGCAGTGCCGGTCCCGGGACAGGGGGCCGTAGCTATGGCTACACCTTC.

This clonotype was picked up a small number of times. The CDR3 nucleotides are TGTGCCTGGAGTGTAAACACCGGGGAGCTGTTTTTT. Its protein is CAWSVNTGELFF. The rearrangement uses TRBV30 and TRBJ2-2; D not certain. Germline loops: CDR1 GTSNPN, CDR2 SVGIG (reference sequence). This CDR3 is 12 amino acids long. The V end was cut by 0 bases, the J end by 2 bases, with 1 base between.

This clonotype was seen ten or more times. The chain joins TRBV18 to TRBJ2-7, with 7 bases fitting TRBD1. CDR1 is KGHSH, CDR2 LQKENI, per germline. There are 15 residues in the CDR3. The ends lost 0 bases at V and 6 bases at J; junction bases unmatched: 8. The CDR3 is CASSPPGQPRGEQYF. The CDR3 DNA reads as TGTGCCAGCTCACCACCGGGACAGCCTAGGGGCGAGCAGTACTTC.

V and J are TRBV29-1 and TRBJ1-1; no clear D gene. Trimming pared 3 bases from V and 1 base from J, leaving 9 bases between. Germline loops: CDR1 SQVTM, CDR2 ANQGSEA. This CDR3 has 13 residues. For the CDR3, the DNA is TGCAGCGTTGATCAGACCGCGAACACTGAAGCTTTCTTT. Translating it yields CSVDQTANTEAFF.

The chain's CDR3 is CASSQERLAGGPTDTQYF. CDR3 nucleotides: TGCGCCAGCAGCCAAGAACGGCTAGCGGGGGGCCCCACAGATACGCAGTATTTT. The chain joins TRBV4-3 to TRBJ2-3, with TRBD2 matching over 11 bases. The germline V gene has CDR1 LGHNA and CDR2 YSLEER. With 0 bases clipped from V and 2 bases from J, the junction kept 7 bases outside the gene matches. CDR3 length: 18 amino acids.

Details on this clonotype: One junction end does not reproduce the germline sequence, and a read error may be involved. The chain recombines TRBV11-1 with TRBJ2-3; 8 positions agree with TRBD2. Germline V gene data show CDR1 as SGHAT and CDR2 as FQDESV (reference sequence). The CDR3 has 13 amino acids. Written as DNA, the CDR3 is TGTGCCAGCACCCTGCGGGGGGCAGATACGCGGTATTTT. This gives the protein CASTLRGADTRYF.

This clonotype was counted many times. J is TRBJ2-5 and V is TRBV12-5, with 8 positions matching TRBD1. Germline CDR1 LGHNT, CDR2 FRNRAP. The CDR3 length is 14 residues. V was clipped by 4 bases and J by 4 bases; unmatched bases: 5. CDR3 sequence: CASGWQGATETQYF. DNA for the CDR3: TGTGCTAGTGGTTGGCAGGGGGCGACAGAGACCCAGTACTTC. Supplemented by reference TRBV12-5 and TRBJ2-5, the full variable domain reads DARVTQTPRHKVTEMGQEVTMRCQPILGHNTVFWYRQTMMQGLELLAYFRNRAPLDDSGMPKDRFSAEMPDATLATLKIQPSEPRDSAVYFCASGWQGATETQYFGPGTRLLVL.

A few counts support this clonotype. The J gene is TRBJ1-1, the V gene TRBV5-4; 8 bases are shared with TRBD1. V shed 4 bases, J shed 0 bases, and the junction held 2 bases outside the gene matches. Germline CDR1 and CDR2: SGHNT and YYREEE (reference sequence). CDR3 size: 14 residues. The CDR3 spells CASSIQGVNTEAFF. The CDR3 bases are TGTGCCAGCAGCATACAGGGGGTGAACACTGAAGCTTTCTTT.

V and J are TRBV5-1 and TRBJ2-4; D is ambiguous. Trimming shortened V by 0 bases and J by 1 base, and 8 bases separated the two germline ends. Germline V CDR1 and CDR2: SGHRS, YFSETQ. The CDR3 totals 15 residues. The chain's CDR3 is CASSLVGFAKNIQYF. Written as DNA, the CDR3 is TGCGCCAGCAGCTTGGTAGGATTCGCCAAAAACATTCAGTACTTC.

In this sample, this clonotype turned up a few times. The rearrangement links TRBV5-4 to TRBJ2-5; 8 bases map to TRBD2. The CDR3 has 15 residues. Losses at the gene ends were 6 bases for V and 7 bases for J; bases not matched to a gene: 14. CDR1 and CDR2 from the germline V gene are SGHNT and YYREEE (reference sequence). DNA for the CDR3: TGTGCCAGCACACCGGGGGGGGTAGCCCCGGGGACCCAGTACTTC. This codes for CASTPGGVAPGTQYF.

This clonotype has ten or more counts. CDR3 DNA sequence: TGCGCCAGCAGCCGTGGACAGGGGGCCTCAGATACGCAGTATTTT. This encodes CASSRGQGASDTQYF. The chain joins TRBV5-1 to TRBJ2-3, with TRBD1 matching over 11 bases. V shed 4 bases, J shed 4 bases, and the junction held 5 bases outside the gene matches. The CDR3 contains 15 residues. The germline V gene encodes CDR1 SGHRS and CDR2 YFSETQ.

The chain uses TRBV11-2 and TRBJ2-3; D gene uncertain. The CDR3 is made up of 14 amino acids. Germline V lookup: CDR1 SGHAT, CDR2 FQNNGV. The V end was cut by 1 base, the J end by 9 bases, with 14 bases between. This CDR3 is CASSLVISPWTQYF. The CDR3, as DNA: TGTGCCAGCAGCTTAGTCATTAGCCCCTGGACGCAGTATTTT.

This clonotype has more than one count but fewer than ten. The rearrangement links TRBV10-2 to TRBJ2-2; D gene unclear. V lost 4 bases, J lost 6 bases, and 6 bases lay in between. Per germline, CDR1 WSHSY and CDR2 SAAADI. This CDR3 is built from 12 residues. In DNA form, the CDR3 reads TGCGCCAGCAGTGCCTGGGCCGGGGAGCTGTTTTTT. It translates to CASSAWAGELFF.

The chain recombines TRBV4-2 with TRBJ1-5; D gene unclear. Per germline, CDR1 LGHNA and CDR2 YNFKEQ. V lost 0 bases and J 5 bases, leaving 14 bases between the germline ends. The CDR3 loop spans 16 amino acids. DNA of the CDR3: TGTGCCAGCAGCCAAGATTGGGCGCGCTCGGATCAGCCCCAGCATTTT. It encodes CASSQDWARSDQPQHF.

This clonotype was counted ten times or more. CDR3: CASSLAGVAEAFF. The CDR3 DNA is TGTGCCAGCAGCTTAGCAGGGGTCGCTGAAGCTTTCTTT. This sequence joins TRBV7-9 and TRBJ1-1, with a possible D match to TRBD1 (5 bases). The V and J ends lost 0 bases and 6 bases respectively, with 8 bases between them. The CDR3 extends over 13 amino acids. The germline gives CDR1 SEHNR, CDR2 FQNEAQ (reference sequence).

This clonotype was observed many times. V gene TRBV2 combines with J gene TRBJ2-7; D possibly corresponds to TRBD1 (5 bases). From germline, CDR1 is SNHLY and CDR2 FYNNEI. The V end lost 9 bases, the J end lost 2 bases, and 17 bases lay between the germline ends. The CDR3 covers 14 residues. CDR3 loop: CASSSRGVTYEQYF. Here the CDR3 DNA reads TGTGCCAGTTCTAGTAGGGGTGTAACCTACGAGCAGTACTTC.